This T cell receptor (beta chain) was identified in a study of blood T cell repertoires in COVID-19. Background on the study: From the United States, Italy and Spain came samples of acute and convalescent COVID-19. PBMCs, B-cell-depleted T cells, or T cells provided the cDNA or gDNA that made up the material.

Participant reports of clinical history set cohort assignment. CDR1 MNHEY and CDR2 SVGEGT come from the germline V gene. This CDR3 region has 14 residues. Trimming pared 5 bases from V and 4 bases from J, leaving 14 bases between. As originally analysed: Amplified reference gene primers provided the basis for estimating nucleated cell counts. Sequencing used immunoSEQ multiplex PCR; TCRdb keeps in-frame clones, though not all of them. The DNA gave D and trimming, while V, J and clone size come from that table. The data show about 170,000 clones, around 82% seen once. The TCR was taken from a woman between 50 and 59 years old in a cohort exposed to, infected with or recovered from COVID-19 (not recorded which). Sequences were obtained from PBMCs or T cells enriched from blood (not recorded which). The chain employs TRBV6-2 or TRBV6-3 and TRBJ1-1; TRBD1 is a possible D gene (6 bases). CDR3 DNA sequence: TGTGCCAGCAGTCAACCCCCAGGGGCCACTGAAGCTTTCTTT. It specifies CASSQPPGATEAFF.